Listed below are T cell receptor beta chains from one sample, sequenced in a study of blood T cell repertoires in COVID-19. Only in-frame clones appear in the TCRdb table, and some are missing; sequencing was by immunoSEQ multiplex PCR. The data hold under 300,000 clones, with roughly 90% observed a single time. The sample taken for sequencing was PBMCs or T cells enriched from blood (not recorded which). Receptors originate from a woman aged 50 to 65 who had recovered from COVID-19. Both conserved end residues are part of each CDR3. D genes are given only for firm matches. A clone size is listed for some rows: how often the clone was seen (once, few, many), or a class if it is expanded.

CSAYRETEAFF	TGCAGTGCTTACAGGGAAACTGAAGCTTTCTTT	.	TRBJ1-1	.	TRBV20-1
CASSLDRDPEAFF	TGTGCCAGCAGCTTGGACAGGGACCCTGAAGCTTTCTTT	once	TRBJ1-1	TRBD1	TRBV11-1
CASTPGLAGRNEQFF	TGTGCCAGCACCCCGGGACTAGCGGGTAGAAATGAGCAGTTCTTC	.	TRBJ2-1	TRBD2	TRBV11-2
CAEGSLGEDEQFF	TGTGCCGAAGGCAGCCTGGGGGAGGATGAGCAGTTCTTC	.	TRBJ2-1	.	TRBV14
CASSSREVPTYEQYF	TGTGCCAGCAGCTCGCGGGAGGTCCCCACCTACGAGCAGTACTTC	few	TRBJ2-7	TRBD2	TRBV7-9
CASSLAGTSNEQFF	TGTGCCAGCAGCTTAGCCGGGACTAGCAATGAGCAGTTCTTC	few	TRBJ2-1	TRBD2	TRBV7-3
CASSPFGQPNEKLFF	TGTGCCAGCAGCCCTTTCGGACAGCCTAATGAAAAACTGTTTTTT	.	TRBJ1-4	.	TRBV3-1/TRBV3-2
CASGNRGRSYGYTF	TGTGCCAGCGGAAACAGGGGGCGAAGCTATGGCTACACCTTC	.	TRBJ1-2	TRBD1	TRBV27
CASSYQDRGRGYTF	TGTGCCAGCAGTTATCAGGACAGGGGGCGAGGCTACACCTTC	.	TRBJ1-2	TRBD1	TRBV6-5
CASSGGGRSTEAFF	TGTGCCAGCAGCGGTGGAGGTCGGAGCACTGAAGCTTTCTTT	.	TRBJ1-1	.	TRBV13
CASSRAGGAGEQYF	TGTGCCAGCAGTCGAGCGGGAGGCGCCGGCGAGCAGTACTTC	.	TRBJ2-7	TRBD2	TRBV6-2/TRBV6-3
CAWSVVMSGSGYEQYF	TGTGCCTGGAGTGTAGTTATGAGCGGGAGTGGGTACGAGCAGTACTTC	.	TRBJ2-7	TRBD2	TRBV30
CAISHGSYNSPLHF	TGTGCCATCTCTCACGGCTCCTATAATTCACCCCTCCACTTT	.	TRBJ1-6	.	TRBV10-3
CASSLGGVSEKLFF	TGTGCCAGCAGCTTAGGGGGGGTATCTGAAAAACTGTTTTTT	.	TRBJ1-4	.	TRBV5-5
CATSRDPQGVYGYTF	TGTGCCACCAGCAGAGATCCACAGGGGGTCTATGGCTACACCTTC	.	TRBJ1-2	TRBD1	TRBV15
CASSQVGQEGYGYTF	TGTGCCAGCAGCCAAGTTGGACAGGAGGGCTATGGCTACACCTTC	.	TRBJ1-2	TRBD1	TRBV5-4
CASRSQGLNEQFF	TGTGCCAGTAGGTCACAGGGGCTCAATGAGCAGTTCTTC	.	TRBJ2-1	TRBD1	TRBV19
CASSQGVDTQYF	TGTGCCAGCAGTCAGGGGGTAGATACGCAGTATTTT	.	TRBJ2-3	TRBD1	TRBV27
CATRAGFRVFSPLHF	TGTGCCACCAGGGCGGGATTCAGGGTTTTTTCACCCCTCCACTTT	.	TRBJ1-6	.	TRBV24-1
CASRPGTSGTYEQYF	TGTGCCAGCAGACCGGGGACTAGCGGGACCTACGAGCAGTACTTC	.	TRBJ2-7	TRBD2	TRBV27
CASSTTSGTGEQYF	TGTGCCAGCAGCACGACTAGCGGGACGGGCGAGCAGTACTTC	few	TRBJ2-7	TRBD2	TRBV11-2
CASSPRGREEKLFF	TGCGCCAGCAGCCCTCGGGGAAGAGAAGAAAAACTGTTTTTT	.	TRBJ1-4	.	TRBV5-1
CASSVTGSTDTQYF	TGTGCCAGTAGTGTGACAGGGAGCACAGATACGCAGTATTTT	.	TRBJ2-3	TRBD1	TRBV19